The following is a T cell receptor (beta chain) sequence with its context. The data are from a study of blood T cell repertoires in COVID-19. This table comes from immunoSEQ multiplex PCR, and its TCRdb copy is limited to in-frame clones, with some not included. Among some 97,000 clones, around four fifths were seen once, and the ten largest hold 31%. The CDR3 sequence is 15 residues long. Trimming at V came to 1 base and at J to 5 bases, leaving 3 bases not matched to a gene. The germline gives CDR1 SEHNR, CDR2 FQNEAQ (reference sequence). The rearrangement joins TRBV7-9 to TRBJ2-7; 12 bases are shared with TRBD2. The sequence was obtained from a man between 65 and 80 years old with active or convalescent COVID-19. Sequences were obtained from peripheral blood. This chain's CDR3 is CASSLGTSGENEQYF. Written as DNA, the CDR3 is TGTGCCAGCAGCTTAGGGACTAGCGGGGAGAACGAGCAGTACTTC.